Shown below are 21 T cell receptor beta chains from a single sample sequenced in a study of T cell responses to AZD1222 COVID-19 vaccine. Assay: immunoSEQ multiplex PCR; the TCRdb copy retains only in-frame clones and omits some. Among around 72,000 clones listed, around 90% were seen once. The source material was peripheral blood, sampled on day 0 of AZD1222 vaccination. The source of these receptors is an adult in good health.

V is TRBV6-5 and J is TRBJ2-1; 8 bases are a match to TRBD1. The germline V gene has CDR1 MNHEY and CDR2 SVGAGI. The length of the CDR3 is 15 residues. Trimming took 4 bases from V and 2 from J; bases not matched to a gene: 4. The DNA for the CDR3 is TGTGCCAGCAGTTCCACGGGACAGGCCTACAATGAGCAGTTCTTC. This sequence encodes CASSSTGQAYNEQFF.

The chain combines TRBV2 with TRBJ2-7; D is perhaps TRBD2 (5 bases). This CDR3 has 14 amino acids. The germline CDR1 and CDR2 sequences are SNHLY and FYNNEI. Trimming removed 7 bases at V and 1 base at J, with 14 bases between. The CDR3, as DNA: TGTGCCAGCATGCCAGGACGGAGGTCCTACGAGCAGTACTTC. The encoded protein is CASMPGRRSYEQYF.

A single count supports this clone. This chain connects TRBV6-7 to TRBJ1-4; D is perhaps TRBD1 (6 bases). TRBV6-7 is marked as an open reading frame, function uncertain. The CDR3 contains 17 residues. The V end lost 4 bases, the J end lost 5 bases, and 20 bases lay between the germline ends. In DNA form, the CDR3 reads TGTGCCAGCAGTTCCGACCCGACCAGGGGCGACAATGAAAAACTGTTTTTT. Protein sequence: CASSSDPTRGDNEKLFF.

This clone has just a few counts. V and J are TRBV28 and TRBJ1-5, with a weak D call TRBD1 (6 bases). Trimming stripped 6 bases from V and 7 bases from J, with 10 bases between. Germline V gene data show CDR1 as MDHEN and CDR2 as SYDVKM. The CDR3 contains 12 residues. CDR3 in DNA: TGTGCCAGCAGGCAGGGGCGGCAGCCCCAGCATTTT. It translates to CASRQGRQPQHF.

A single count supports this clone. The gene calls are TRBV7-2 and TRBJ2-1, with TRBD1 matching over 10 bases. CDR3 length equals 16 residues. The germline CDR1 and CDR2 sequences are SGHTA and FQGNSA. With V trimmed by 7 bases and J by 4 bases, 10 bases remained unmatched. CDR3 loop: CASIPKSGQGYNEQFF. CDR3 coding DNA: TGTGCCAGCATCCCGAAATCGGGACAGGGGTACAATGAGCAGTTCTTC.

The V gene is TRBV5-6, the J gene TRBJ1-6, with 8 positions matching TRBD1. The germline gives CDR1 SGHDT, CDR2 YYEEEE. The CDR3 totals 14 residues. Trimming cost V 2 bases and J 9 bases; bases outside gene matches: 4. The chain's CDR3 is CASSLTDRASPLHF. CDR3 nucleotides: TGTGCCAGCAGCTTAACGGACAGGGCTTCACCCCTCCACTTT.

This clone was recorded once. The CDR3 sequence is CAWNSGAYEQYF. Here the CDR3 DNA reads TGTGCCTGGAACTCAGGGGCTTACGAGCAGTACTTC. The chain links TRBV30 to TRBJ2-7; a possible D gene is TRBD1 (6 bases). CDR1 and CDR2 (germline): GTSNPN, SVGIG (reference sequence). V lost 4 bases to trimming and J lost 4 bases, with 11 bases between them. CDR3 length equals 12 residues.

This clone was observed once. This sequence joins TRBV28 and TRBJ2-7, with 8 nucleotides matching TRBD2. CDR3 length: 14 residues. Trimming took 4 bases from V and 5 from J; bases not matched to a gene: 7. Germline-derived CDR1 and CDR2 are MDHEN and SYDVKM. The CDR3 DNA reads TGTGCCAGCAGTTCGAGGACTAGCTGGGACGAGCAGTACTTC. Its protein is CASSSRTSWDEQYF.

V is TRBV6-2 or TRBV6-3 and J is TRBJ2-7; TRBD2 aligns across 11 bases. Germline V lookup: CDR1 MNHEY, CDR2 SVGEGT. Trimming at V came to 3 bases and at J to 2 bases, leaving 3 bases not matched to a gene. The CDR3 length is 15 residues. CDR3 DNA: TGTGCCAGCAGTTATACTAGCGGGGGAGCCTACGAGCAGTACTTC. The encoded protein is CASSYTSGGAYEQYF.

V is TRBV5-4 and J is TRBJ2-4; 12 bases are shared with TRBD1. J lost 7 bases, V lost 7 bases, and 21 bases had no gene match. Germline lookup yields CDR1 SGHNT and CDR2 YYREEE (reference sequence). The CDR3 runs to 19 residues. The CDR3 DNA is TGTGCCAGCCCCGGCACGTCCGCCCGGGACAGGGGGCGGGTGAACATTCAGTACTTC. Its translation: CASPGTSARDRGRVNIQYF.

The chain recombines TRBV4-2 with TRBJ2-7, with 9 bases matching TRBD1. This CDR3 contains 17 residues. The germline gives CDR1 LGHNA, CDR2 YNFKEQ. The V segment lost 4 bases and the J segment 0 bases; nucleotides outside the gene matches: 10. This chain's CDR3 is CASSPTGGRASSYEQYF. The CDR3 coding sequence is TGTGCCAGCAGCCCCACAGGGGGCAGGGCTAGCTCCTACGAGCAGTACTTC.

The chain recombines TRBV7-9 with TRBJ1-1; D is ambiguous. Germline V gene sequence: CDR1 SEHNR, CDR2 FQNEAQ (reference sequence). V was trimmed by 5 bases and J by 5 bases, leaving 12 bases between them. The CDR3 has 13 residues. This CDR3 is CASSGPGRTEAFF. The CDR3 DNA sequence: TGTGCCAGCAGCGGACCAGGTAGAACTGAAGCTTTCTTT.

This chain links TRBV20-1 with TRBJ2-5, with 7 bases aligning to TRBD2. Germline CDR1 reads DFQATT; CDR2 reads SNEGSKA (reference sequence). The CDR3 covers 11 residues. J was trimmed by 5 bases and V by 3 bases; bases with no gene match: 0. The CDR3 region has the DNA TGCAGTGCTAGCGGGGGGGAGACCCAGTACTTC. Encoded protein: CSASGGETQYF.

The chain joins TRBV6-4 to TRBJ2-6, with a possible D match to TRBD2 (5 bases). The CDR3 has 17 amino acids. V was shortened by 3 bases and J by 4 bases, with 16 bases between the two germline ends. Germline V gene lookup returns CDR1 MRHNA and CDR2 SNTAGT. CDR3 nucleotides: TGTGCCAGCAGTGATGTGGGCAGCGGATCCGGGGCCAACGTCCTGACTTTC. Translating it yields CASSDVGSGSGANVLTF.

The chain employs TRBV28 and TRBJ1-3; maybe TRBD1 (5 bases). Trimming removed 2 bases from V and 4 bases from J, with 15 bases in between. CDR1 MDHEN and CDR2 SYDVKM come from the germline V gene. The CDR3 sequence is 16 residues long. The CDR3 reads CASSLTGVGKGNTIYF. CDR3 DNA sequence: TGTGCCAGCAGTTTAACAGGTGTGGGGAAGGGAAACACCATATATTTT. Full variable domain (missing parts from reference TRBV28 and TRBJ1-3): DVKVTQSSRYLVKRTGEKVFLECVQDMDHENMFWYRQDPGLGLRLIYFSYDVKMKEKGDIPEGYSVSREKKERFSLILESASTNQTSMYLCASSLTGVGKGNTIYFGEGSWLTVV.

The chain links TRBV4-2 to TRBJ1-5; D ambiguous. Trimming pared 9 bases from V and 4 bases from J, leaving 16 bases between. Germline lookup yields CDR1 LGHNA and CDR2 YNFKEQ. This CDR3 has 14 amino acids. The DNA for the CDR3 is TGTGCCAGTAGTTCCGAAGCCCTAAATCAGCCCCAGCATTTT. Amino acids: CASSSEALNQPQHF.

The chain has TRBV7-2 and TRBJ2-5; 7 nucleotides match TRBD1. Germline V gene data show CDR1 as SGHTA and CDR2 as FQGNSA. The CDR3 contains 14 residues. V was clipped by 3 bases and J by 5 bases; unmatched bases: 6. In nucleotides, the CDR3 is TGTGCCAGCAGCTTGACAGGGTCAGGGGAGACCCAGTACTTC. This encodes CASSLTGSGETQYF.

The chain uses TRBV6-1 and TRBJ1-5; no clear D gene. With 3 bases removed from V and 11 bases from J, the gap between germline ends came to 11 bases. Germline V gene data show CDR1 as MNHNS and CDR2 as SASEGT. The CDR3 is 12 residues long. CDR3 coding DNA: TGTGCCAGCAGTGAGGGTACCGGGTCCCAGCATTTT. Its protein is CASSEGTGSQHF.

V and J are TRBV29-1 and TRBJ1-1, with 7 bases aligning to TRBD1. CDR1 and CDR2 (germline): SQVTM, ANQGSEA. The CDR3 is made up of 12 amino acids. V lost 7 bases and J lost 1; bases outside the gene matches: 3. CDR3 loop: CSADRRNTEAFF. CDR3 sequence (DNA): TGCAGCGCGGACAGGAGGAACACTGAAGCTTTCTTT.

J is TRBJ1-3 and V is TRBV13; the match to TRBD1 covers 8 bases. The CDR3 spans 19 residues. With 4 bases clipped from V and 0 bases from J, the junction kept 14 bases outside the gene matches. CDR1 and CDR2 from the germline V gene are PRHDT and FYEKMQ (reference sequence). This CDR3 is CASSSRQGILMSSGNTIYF. CDR3 in DNA: TGTGCCAGCAGCTCAAGACAGGGGATCTTAATGAGCTCTGGAAACACCATATATTTT. Filled out from reference TRBV13 and TRBJ1-3, the complete variable domain reads AAGVIQSPRHLIKEKRETATLKCYPIPRHDTVYWYQQGPGQDPQFLISFYEKMQSDKGSIPDRFSAQQFSDYHSELNMSSLELGDSALYFCASSSRQGILMSSGNTIYFGEGSWLTVV.

This clone occurred once. V is TRBV5-8 and J is TRBJ1-2, with 7 bases aligning to TRBD1. This CDR3 has 14 amino acids. Germline V lookup: CDR1 SGHTS, CDR2 YDEGEE. Germline trimming cut 0 bases from V and 7 bases from J; bases unmatched to any gene: 6. The chain's CDR3 is CASSLDGDSFGYTF. The CDR3, as DNA: TGTGCCAGCAGCTTGGACGGGGACAGTTTTGGCTACACCTTC.